This T cell receptor beta chain was captured in a study of breast tumors, draining lymph nodes, adjacent tissues. The table lists this clonotype with many counts. The target antigen is unknown. TCRdb recomputed calls from the multiplex PCR reads with MiXCR, one row per CDR3 protein. The sample includes approximately 230,000 distinct CDR3 sequences, 30% to 35% seen only once; the top ten take about 3.3%. The CDR3 spans 19 residues. CDR1 and CDR2 from the germline V gene are SGHRS and YFSETQ. The V and J ends lost 4 bases and 1 base, in that order; junction bases with no gene match: 17. Notes on the study in general: Compared with basal-like, luminal-like tumors shared significantly more repertoire with nontumor tissue.

Breast cancer patients provided tissue from their axillary draining lymph nodes. The sequence was collected from a female donor with breast cancer. Some clones in this sample may be carry-over from other donors' samples. The material sequenced was axillary lymph node tissue. This rearrangement joins TRBV5-1 to TRBJ2-3; 8 bases map to TRBD2. The CDR3 is CASSINPVLPREGTDTQYF. The CDR3 DNA is TGCGCCAGCAGCATCAACCCCGTTCTTCCGCGGGAGGGCACAGATACGCAGTATTTT.